The 32 T cell receptor beta chains presented below share a single source sample, sequenced in a study of cytomegalovirus exposure and HLA in healthy donors. Amplification used 60 Vbeta primers and 13 Jbeta primers. Clones were read by immunoSEQ multiplex PCR, and TCRdb kept only the in-frame ones, dropping some. The repertoire holds 150,000 to 200,000 clones, around 78% seen once, with around 1.6% in the top ten. Sequencing was done on a sample of PBMCs. The receptors were sampled from a man aged 18 to 30 in good health and CMV-seronegative.

V gene TRBV5-1 combines with J gene TRBJ2-7, with 10 bases aligning to TRBD2. J gave up 0 bases and V 0 bases, and 3 bases lay outside the gene matches. The CDR3 consists of 16 residues. Germline V gene sequence: CDR1 SGHRS, CDR2 YFSETQ. The CDR3 loop reads CASSLGASGSSYEQYF. CDR3 nucleotides: TGCGCCAGCAGCTTGGGAGCTAGCGGGAGCTCCTACGAGCAGTACTTC.

CDR3 bases: TGTGCCAGTAGTAATCCGGGACAGATATCCCCTTTACCTTATGGCTACACCTTC. Its translation is CASSNPGQISPLPYGYTF. The J gene is TRBJ1-2, the V gene TRBV19; 7 nucleotides agree with TRBD1. V shed 4 bases and J 5 bases; nucleotides not matched to a gene: 19. The CDR3 length is 18 residues. The germline gives CDR1 LNHDA, CDR2 SQIVND (reference sequence).

A word on this clone: The same CDR3 is also encoded by other DNA sequences in this sample. The genes are TRBV7-9 and TRBJ2-7; perhaps TRBD1 as D (6 bases). Trimming stripped 4 bases from V and 7 bases from J, with 8 bases between. CDR1 and CDR2 from the germline V gene are SEHNR and FQNEAQ (reference sequence). The CDR3 length is 11 residues. CDR3 region: CASSSTGEQYF. The DNA for the CDR3 is TGTGCCAGCAGCTCAACAGGGGAGCAGTACTTC.

The CDR3 loop reads CASSVFSGRFYNEQFF. The CDR3 DNA reads TGTGCCAGCAGTGTATTTAGCGGGAGATTTTACAATGAGCAGTTCTTC. V usage is TRBV6-6 and J usage is TRBJ2-1; TRBD2 matches 9 bases. The germline gives CDR1 MNHNY, CDR2 SVGAGI (reference sequence). CDR3 size: 16 residues. V was clipped by 5 bases and J by 4 bases; unmatched bases: 9.

V gene TRBV5-6 combines with J gene TRBJ1-1; D may be TRBD1 (5 bases). The CDR3 is 15 amino acids. From germline, CDR1 is SGHDT and CDR2 YYEEEE. With 3 bases removed from V and 0 bases from J, the gap between germline ends came to 12 bases. The CDR3 region is CASSWPDSLNTEAFF. The CDR3 DNA is TGTGCCAGCAGCTGGCCCGACAGTTTGAACACTGAAGCTTTCTTT.

This clone was found a few times. This chain's CDR3 is CASTRGSLNTEAFF. The CDR3 DNA reads TGTGCCAGCACCCGGGGGTCCTTGAACACTGAAGCTTTCTTT. V and J are TRBV6-5 and TRBJ1-1; D perhaps matches TRBD1 (5 bases). Trimming removed 7 bases from V and 0 bases from J, with 12 bases in between. This CDR3 spans 14 amino acids. In germline, CDR1 is MNHEY, CDR2 SVGAGI.

V and J are TRBV10-2 and TRBJ2-7; the D gene is possibly TRBD2 (6 bases). CDR3 length: 14 amino acids. V was pared by 6 bases and J by 3 bases, with 15 bases between. Germline V gene data show CDR1 as WSHSY and CDR2 as SAAADI. The CDR3 coding sequence is TGCGCCAGCAGGCCCGGGACTGGGAACTACGAGCAGTACTTC. Its translation is CASRPGTGNYEQYF.

This sequence joins TRBV7-3 and TRBJ2-2; TRBD1 matches 11 bases. Trimming at V came to 5 bases and at J to 3 bases, leaving 8 bases not matched to a gene. CDR3 length: 17 amino acids. Per the germline V gene, CDR1 is SGHTA and CDR2 is FQGTGA. The CDR3 protein is CASSGAGTGGYTGELFF. DNA of the CDR3: TGTGCCAGCAGCGGGGCTGGGACAGGGGGTTACACCGGGGAGCTGTTTTTT.

This clone was observed a handful of times. CDR3: CASSQDGAGTYNEQFF. The CDR3 DNA follows: TGCGCCAGCAGCCAAGATGGGGCGGGGACCTACAATGAGCAGTTCTTC. The V call is TRBV4-1, the J call TRBJ2-1; TRBD2 might be the D (6 bases). The V end lost 0 bases, the J end lost 2 bases, and 11 bases lay between the germline ends. The CDR3 extends over 16 amino acids. CDR1 is MGHRA, CDR2 YSYEKL, per germline.

The V and J genes are TRBV30 and TRBJ1-5; the D gene is possibly TRBD1 (5 bases). The CDR3 is 13 residues long. V lost 3 bases to trimming and J lost 2 bases, with 8 bases between them. From germline, CDR1 is GTSNPN and CDR2 SVGIG (reference sequence). As DNA, the CDR3 is TGTGCCTGGAGCCCGGGGGGCAATCAGCCCCAGCATTTT. It translates to CAWSPGGNQPQHF.

J is TRBJ1-1 and V is TRBV9; 7 nucleotides agree with TRBD1. The CDR3 has 14 amino acids. J lost 1 base, V lost 2 bases, and 2 bases had no gene match. Per germline, CDR1 SGDLS and CDR2 YYNGEE. The chain's CDR3 is CASSVRDRNTEAFF. The CDR3 DNA reads as TGTGCCAGCAGCGTCCGGGACAGGAACACTGAAGCTTTCTTT.

This chain joins TRBV4-1 and TRBJ2-2; the D is unclear. The germline CDR1 and CDR2 sequences are MGHRA and YSYEKL. The CDR3 is 17 amino acids. Trimming pared 0 bases from V and 2 bases from J, leaving 13 bases between. The CDR3 loop is CASSQDKDKSNTGELFF. The CDR3 DNA reads as TGCGCCAGCAGCCAAGATAAAGACAAGAGTAACACCGGGGAGCTGTTTTTT.

This clone was recorded only once. The rearrangement uses TRBV19 and TRBJ1-1; D ambiguous. Germline V gives CDR1 LNHDA, CDR2 SQIVND (reference sequence). With 8 bases removed from V and 3 bases from J, the gap between germline ends came to 13 bases. The CDR3 runs 13 residues. CDR3 DNA sequence: TGTGCCAGTGCCGAGAGACGGGACACTGAAGCTTTCTTT. Protein: CASAERRDTEAFF. Combining the CDR3 with reference TRBV19 and TRBJ1-1 gives the whole variable domain DGGITQSPKYLFRKEGQNVTLSCEQNLNHDAMYWYRQDPGQGLRLIYYSQIVNDFQKGDIAEGYSVSREKKESFPLTVTSAQKNPTAFYLCASAERRDTEAFFGQGTRLTVV.

The genes are TRBV29-1 and TRBJ2-7; possibly TRBD1 for D (6 bases). The length of the CDR3 is 13 residues. V was pared by 7 bases and J by 3 bases, with 16 bases between. CDR1 and CDR2 (germline): SQVTM, ANQGSEA. CDR3 in DNA: TGCAGCGGAGAGGGGGTTTGTTACTACGAGCAGTACTTC. This encodes CSGEGVCYYEQYF.

This clone has more than one count but fewer than ten. The gene calls are TRBV5-1 and TRBJ1-4, with D unresolved. The CDR3 consists of 13 residues. Per the germline V gene, CDR1 is SGHRS and CDR2 is YFSETQ. Between the trimmed V and J ends, which lost 7 bases and 0 bases, there was a span of 7 bases. The CDR3 sequence: CASLFATNEKLFF. Here the CDR3 DNA reads TGCGCCAGCCTTTTTGCAACTAATGAAAAACTGTTTTTT.

The chain joins TRBV28 to TRBJ1-4; D gene uncertain. This CDR3 contains 14 residues. Germline loops: CDR1 MDHEN, CDR2 SYDVKM. V shed 4 bases and J shed 3 bases, with 9 bases lying between them. For the CDR3, the DNA is TGTGCCAGCAGTTCCGCGGGAGCTAATGAAAAACTGTTTTTT. Its protein product is CASSSAGANEKLFF.

This clone was seen a handful of times. The chain links TRBV30 to TRBJ1-5; 9 positions match TRBD1. CDR3 length: 17 residues. The ends lost 2 bases at V and 1 base at J; junction bases unmatched: 9. Germline V gene lookup returns CDR1 GTSNPN and CDR2 SVGIG (reference sequence). DNA of the CDR3: TGTGCCTGGAGTCGCGACAGGGGGGATCGGAGCAATCAGCCCCAGCATTTT. This gives the protein CAWSRDRGDRSNQPQHF.

In its sample, this clone was seen a few times. The CDR3 DNA is TGCGCCAGCAGTGCAGCGGGGGCTAGCGGTAACAATGAGCAGTTCTTC. It is translated as CASSAAGASGNNEQFF. The chain is built from TRBV10-1 and TRBJ2-1, with 8 bases aligning to TRBD2. V trimming: 4 bases; J trimming: 5 bases; junction bases outside the gene matches: 10. The CDR3 loop spans 16 amino acids. CDR1 is WNHNN and CDR2 is SYGVQD in the germline V gene (reference sequence).

The rearrangement uses TRBV7-3 and TRBJ2-7; maybe TRBD1 (5 bases). Germline loops: CDR1 SGHTA, CDR2 FQGTGA. Trimming cost V 0 bases and J 2 bases, with 11 bases left between them. CDR3 length: 15 amino acids. The CDR3 loop is CASSLTGRSTYEQYF. The DNA of the CDR3 is TGTGCCAGCAGCTTAACGGGGCGTTCGACCTACGAGCAGTACTTC.

The gene calls are TRBV7-9 and TRBJ2-3; 9 nucleotides agree with TRBD1. V gave up 1 base and J gave up 4 bases; unmatched junction bases: 12. This CDR3 has 18 residues. Germline assignment: CDR1 SEHNR and CDR2 FQNEAQ (reference sequence). As DNA, the CDR3 is TGTGCCAGCAGCTTAGGATTGGGACAGGGTTTAAGGGCAGATACGCAGTATTTT. Translating it yields CASSLGLGQGLRADTQYF.

The rearrangement uses TRBV5-1 and TRBJ2-3; 14 bases align to TRBD2. CDR3 length equals 17 residues. CDR1 and CDR2 from the germline V gene are SGHRS and YFSETQ. V trimming: 4 bases; J trimming: 6 bases; junction bases outside the gene matches: 10. For the CDR3, the DNA is TGCGCCAGCAGCCCAAGACTAGCGGGGGGGCCAGGGGATACGCAGTATTTT. Its protein product is CASSPRLAGGPGDTQYF.

This clone occurred a few times. The rearrangement links TRBV19 to TRBJ2-5; the D is unclear. V was clipped by 3 bases and J by 1 base, with 15 bases between them. This CDR3 has 16 residues. Germline V gene data show CDR1 as LNHDA and CDR2 as SQIVND (reference sequence). The CDR3 bases are TGTGCCAGTAGTATCCAGTCCCCGGGTTTCCAAGAGACCCAGTACTTC. Protein sequence: CASSIQSPGFQETQYF.

The rearrangement links TRBV7-9 to TRBJ1-1, with 7 nucleotides matching TRBD1. This CDR3 is built from 13 residues. V dropped 5 bases and J dropped 3; count of bases not matched to a gene: 3. The V gene's germline CDR1 is SEHNR and CDR2 FQNEAQ (reference sequence). The CDR3 DNA is TGTGCCAGCAGCCTCACAGGGGACACTGAAGCTTTCTTT. Protein product: CASSLTGDTEAFF.

The CDR3 reads CASSVGRGGHFGEQFF. CDR3 DNA sequence: TGTGCCAGCAGCGTAGGGCGGGGGGGCCACTTTGGTGAGCAGTTCTTC. The chain carries TRBV9 and TRBJ2-1; 9 bases are a match to TRBD2. CDR3 size: 16 residues. Trimming removed 0 bases from V and 9 bases from J; junction bases left unmatched: 10. Germline V gene lookup returns CDR1 SGDLS and CDR2 YYNGEE.

The chain has TRBV5-1 and TRBJ1-3; D is ambiguous. V lost 0 bases to trimming and J lost 4 bases, with 14 bases between them. Germline CDR1 SGHRS, CDR2 YFSETQ. The CDR3 consists of 16 residues. CDR3 in DNA: TGCGCCAGCAGCTTGGGAGGCCGCGAGGGCGGAAACACCATATATTTT. The encoded protein is CASSLGGREGGNTIYF.

The V and J genes are TRBV7-6 and TRBJ2-7, with D perhaps TRBD2 (7 bases). V was trimmed by 6 bases and J by 2 bases, leaving 20 bases between them. The CDR3 totals 16 residues. Germline CDR1 is SGHVS and CDR2 is FNYEAQ. As DNA, the CDR3 is TGTGCCAGCAGTCGAGGGGGGGTAAGGGGAACCTACGAGCAGTACTTC. Its protein product is CASSRGGVRGTYEQYF.

The chain uses TRBV5-4 and TRBJ2-5; a possible D gene is TRBD2 (7 bases). Germline V gene lookup returns CDR1 SGHNT and CDR2 YYREEE (reference sequence). V was trimmed by 0 bases and J by 6 bases, leaving 15 bases between them. The CDR3 loop spans 15 amino acids. CDR3 protein: CASSLDAGAGQTQYF. In DNA form, the CDR3 reads TGTGCCAGCAGCTTGGATGCGGGGGCCGGGCAGACCCAGTACTTC. Drawing the rest from reference TRBV5-4 and TRBJ2-5, the complete variable domain is ETGVTQSPTHLIKTRGQQVTLRCSSQSGHNTVSWYQQALGQGPQFIFQYYREEENGRGNFPPRFSGLQFPNYSSELNVNALELDDSALYLCASSLDAGAGQTQYFGPGTRLLVL.

The gene calls are TRBV7-2 and TRBJ1-2; TRBD1 matches 8 bases. The germline gives CDR1 SGHTA, CDR2 FQGNSA. Losses at the gene ends were 5 bases for V and 8 bases for J; bases not matched to a gene: 10. There are 14 residues in the CDR3. CDR3 nucleotide sequence: TGTGCCAGCAGCCGACTAGGACAGGGTAGCGGCTACACCTTC. As protein: CASSRLGQGSGYTF.

This rearrangement joins TRBV29-1 to TRBJ1-3; D is unclear. The V gene's germline CDR1 is SQVTM and CDR2 ANQGSEA. There are 13 residues in the CDR3. Deletions cut 0 bases from V and 4 bases from J, with 7 bases between. CDR3 loop: CSVEDPGGNTIYF. Written as DNA, the CDR3 is TGCAGCGTTGAAGATCCCGGGGGAAACACCATATATTTT. The full variable domain, in which reference TRBV29-1 and TRBJ1-3 provide the parts outside the CDR3, is SAVISQKPSRDICQRGTSLTIQCQVDSQVTMMFWYRQQPGQSLTLIATANQGSEATYESGFVIDKFPISRPNLTFSTLTVSNMSPEDSSIYLCSVEDPGGNTIYFGEGSWLTVV.

This chain joins TRBV2 and TRBJ1-4, with D unclear. Germline V CDR1 and CDR2: SNHLY, FYNNEI. V was pared by 8 bases and J by 0 bases, with 22 bases between. This CDR3 contains 18 residues. CDR3 in amino acids: CASGRWSQAPTTNEKLFF. DNA of the CDR3: TGTGCCAGCGGGCGATGGTCGCAGGCACCGACAACTAATGAAAAACTGTTTTTT.

The chain uses TRBV4-1 and TRBJ2-5; 9 nucleotides line up with TRBD1. This CDR3 spans 15 amino acids. Looked up from germline, CDR1 is MGHRA and CDR2 is YSYEKL. V trimming: 5 bases; J trimming: 4 bases; junction bases outside the gene matches: 8. CDR3 coding DNA: TGCGCCAGCAGCGGTGCTACAGGGGGCGCAGAGACCCAGTACTTC. Translating gives CASSGATGGAETQYF.

CDR3 sequence (DNA): TGTGCCAGCTCACTCGAGACAGGGGCCTTGAACACTGAAGCTTTCTTT. Its protein product is CASSLETGALNTEAFF. The chain links TRBV18 to TRBJ1-1, with 8 bases that match TRBD1. Trimming at V came to 4 bases and at J to 0 bases, leaving 7 bases not matched to a gene. Germline V gene data show CDR1 as KGHSH and CDR2 as LQKENI. This CDR3 contains 16 residues.